The clone carrying this T cell receptor beta chain was counted between two and nine times. These data originate in a study of T-cell memory formation after mild COVID-19. MiXCR, run by TCRdb on the 5' RACE reads, gives a single entry per CDR3 protein. The data contain over 150,000 distinct CDR3 sequences, 18% of them seen just once; the ten biggest clones take up 3.9%. V was pared by 1 base and J by 6 bases, with 4 bases between. This CDR3 has 12 amino acids. CDR1 is SGHDN, CDR2 FVKESK, per germline. Input material: PBMCs or a T cell subset sorted from them (not recorded which). The source of this sequence is a man younger than 35 who had mild COVID-19 (a few samples of this study predate the infection). Cell type and time point are not known. This chain joins TRBV14 and TRBJ2-1; D gene ambiguous. The CDR3 sequence is CASSQVSNEQFF. The DNA of the CDR3 is TGTGCCAGCAGCCAAGTATCCAATGAGCAGTTCTTC.